Sequencing of this T cell receptor beta chain was carried out in a study of technical replicates of blood from a few donors. Germline-derived CDR1 and CDR2 are SEHNR and FQNEAQ (reference sequence). The V and J ends lost 5 bases and 8 bases respectively, with 13 bases between them. The CDR3 is made up of 14 amino acids. This clone showed up just once. Sequenced by immunoSEQ multiplex PCR; TCRdb stores in-frame clones only, minus some. Of about 94,000 clones listed, approximately 95% are singletons. The V call is TRBV7-9, the J call TRBJ1-6; a possible D gene is TRBD1 (5 bases). The clonotype originates from a human donor in good health. The sequenced sample consisted of T cells isolated from PBMCs. The CDR3 bases are TGTGCCAGCAGCCGGGGGGACTGGGATTCACCCCTCCACTTT. It specifies CASSRGDWDSPLHF.